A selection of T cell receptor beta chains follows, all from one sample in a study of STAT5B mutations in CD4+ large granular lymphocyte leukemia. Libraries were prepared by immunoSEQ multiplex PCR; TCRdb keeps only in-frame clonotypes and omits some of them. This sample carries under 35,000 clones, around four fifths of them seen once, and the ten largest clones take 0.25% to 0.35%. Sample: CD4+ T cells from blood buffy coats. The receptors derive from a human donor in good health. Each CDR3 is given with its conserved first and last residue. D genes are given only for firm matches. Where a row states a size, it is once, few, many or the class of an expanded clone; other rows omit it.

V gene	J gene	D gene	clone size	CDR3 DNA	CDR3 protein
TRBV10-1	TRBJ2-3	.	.	TGCGCCAGCAGTGAGGCACAGACAGATACGCAGTATTTT	CASSEAQTDTQYF
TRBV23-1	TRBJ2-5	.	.	TGCGCCAGGAGTTTCTCGGCAGGAAAGTTAAGGTACTTC	CARSFSAGKLRYF
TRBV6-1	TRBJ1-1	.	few	TGTGCCAGCAGTGTCGGCAGACAGAACACTGAAGCTTTCTTT	CASSVGRQNTEAFF
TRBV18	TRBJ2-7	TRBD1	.	TGTGCCAGCTCACCACTTACAGGGGGTTTTAATTACGAGCAGTACTTC	CASSPLTGGFNYEQYF
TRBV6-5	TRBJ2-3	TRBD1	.	TGTGCCAGCAGTTACTACCAGGGGGTGCAGTATTTT	CASSYYQGVQYF
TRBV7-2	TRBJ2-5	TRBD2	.	TGTGCCAGCAGCTTTTATCCCGGGACTAGCGGGAGGGAAGAGACCCAGTACTTC	CASSFYPGTSGREETQYF
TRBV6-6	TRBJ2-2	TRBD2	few	TGTGCCAGCAGTTATAGCGGGGGGGCGAGGACCGGGGAGCTGTTTTTT	CASSYSGGARTGELFF
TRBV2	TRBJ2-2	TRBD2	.	TGTGCCAGCATGCGGGAGAGGGGCGGGGAGCTGTTTTTT	CASMRERGGELFF
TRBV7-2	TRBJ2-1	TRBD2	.	TGTGCCAGCAGCCTAATGCCGGGACTAGGCGTCAATGAGCAGTTCTTC	CASSLMPGLGVNEQFF
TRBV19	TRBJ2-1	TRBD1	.	TGTGCCAGTAGTATGACAGGGGGCCAGGATGAGCAGTTCTTC	CASSMTGGQDEQFF
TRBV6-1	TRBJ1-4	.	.	TGTGCCAGCAGTGAATGGGTGAGCAGGGGAAATGAAAAACTGTTTTTT	CASSEWVSRGNEKLFF
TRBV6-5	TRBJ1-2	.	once	TGTGCCAGCAGTTACGCTCGGGACAACTATGGCTACACCTTC	CASSYARDNYGYTF
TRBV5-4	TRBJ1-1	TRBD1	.	TGTGCCAGCAGCTTGGGACAGGGGGTGATGAACACTGAAGCTTTCTTT	CASSLGQGVMNTEAFF
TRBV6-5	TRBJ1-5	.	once	TGTGCCAGCAGTTATGTAGCTGGGGGGGGGCCCCAGCATTTT	CASSYVAGGGPQHF
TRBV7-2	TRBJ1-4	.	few	TGTGCCAGCAGCTTGGCGGGGTTGAATGAAAAACTGTTTTTT	CASSLAGLNEKLFF
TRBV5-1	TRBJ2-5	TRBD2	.	TGCGCCAGCAGCTTGGAGGCTAGCGGGGGGGCTGGGGGAGAGACCCAGTACTTC	CASSLEASGGAGGETQYF
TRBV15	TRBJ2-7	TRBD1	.	TGTGCCACCTCCCAGGGGGTGAACTCCTACGAGCAGTACTTC	CATSQGVNSYEQYF
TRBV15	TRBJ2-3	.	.	TGTGCCACCAGCAGGACTGGGGGAAACACAGATACGCAGTATTTT	CATSRTGGNTDTQYF
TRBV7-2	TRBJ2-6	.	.	TGTGCCAGCAGCGCCACAGGGCCTGGGGCCAACGTCCTGACTTTC	CASSATGPGANVLTF
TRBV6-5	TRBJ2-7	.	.	TGTGCCAGCAGCCGCCCACAGCGGGCCTACTACGAGCAGTACTTC	CASSRPQRAYYEQYF
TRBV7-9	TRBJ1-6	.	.	TGTGCCAGCACCCCGGCTCTTGTTTCACCCCTCCACTTT	CASTPALVSPLHF
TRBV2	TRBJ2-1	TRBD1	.	TGTGCCAGCAGCCGACAGGGGGCCGATGAGCAGTTCTTC	CASSRQGADEQFF
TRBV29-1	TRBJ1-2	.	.	TGCAGCGTTGGGAGGGGGGAGATTGGATATGGCTACACCTTC	CSVGRGEIGYGYTF
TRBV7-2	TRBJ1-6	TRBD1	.	TGTGCCAGCAGCACGTGGGACAGCTTAACCTTGCAGAATTCACCCCTCCACTTT	CASSTWDSLTLQNSPLHF
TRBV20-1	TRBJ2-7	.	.	TGCAGTGCTAGAACTATGGTCGAGCAGTACTTC	CSARTMVEQYF
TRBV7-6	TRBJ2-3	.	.	TGTGCCAGCAGCTTAGGGACAGATACGCAGTATTTT	CASSLGTDTQYF
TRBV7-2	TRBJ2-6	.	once	TGTGCCAGCACCTCAGTGAGGGCTACTCCTGGGGCTAACGTCCTGACTTTC	CASTSVRATPGANVLTF
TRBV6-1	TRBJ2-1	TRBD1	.	TGTGCCAGCAGACCGGGACAGTACAATGAGCAGTTCTTC	CASRPGQYNEQFF
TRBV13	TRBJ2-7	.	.	TGTGCCAGCAGCCGACGACCTCAGGGGGAGGGGGCCGAGCAGTACTTC	CASSRRPQGEGAEQYF
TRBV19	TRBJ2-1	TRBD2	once	TGTGCCAGTACCGATAGGGGGTTGGTAGCGGGAAGTGATGAGCAGTTCTTC	CASTDRGLVAGSDEQFF
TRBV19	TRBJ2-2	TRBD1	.	TGTGCCAGTACCAATCCACAGCACAGGGGTATCAGCACCGGGGAGCTGTTTTTT	CASTNPQHRGISTGELFF
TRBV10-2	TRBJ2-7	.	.	TGCGCCAGCAGTGAAGGGATGTCCTACGAGCAGTACTTC	CASSEGMSYEQYF
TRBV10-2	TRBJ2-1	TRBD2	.	TGCGCCAGCGGTGGTAGCGGGAGTAGAAATGAGCAGTTCTTC	CASGGSGSRNEQFF
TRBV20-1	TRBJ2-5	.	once	TGCAGTGCTAGAGTGGCTGAGACCCAGTACTTC	CSARVAETQYF
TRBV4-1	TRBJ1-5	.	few	TGCGCCAGCAGCCAAAATGAGGGGAGGCAGAATCAGCCCCAGCATTTT	CASSQNEGRQNQPQHF
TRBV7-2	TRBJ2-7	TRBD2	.	TGTGCCAGCAGCTCGGGACTAGCGGGGGGTGGGAGCTCCTACGAGCAGTACTTC	CASSSGLAGGGSSYEQYF
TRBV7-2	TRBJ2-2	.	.	TGTGCCAGCAGCTTCGAGACCGGGGAGCTGTTTTTT	CASSFETGELFF
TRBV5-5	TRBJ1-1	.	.	TGTGCCAGCAGCCACTCTCGACAGAACACTGAAGCTTTCTTT	CASSHSRQNTEAFF
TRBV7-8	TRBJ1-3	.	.	TGTGCCAGCAGTCGACTGAGCTCTGGAAACACCATATATTTT	CASSRLSSGNTIYF
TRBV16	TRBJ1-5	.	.	TGTGCCAGCAGCCAATGGGGGCGGACTAGCAATCAGCCCCAGCATTTT	CASSQWGRTSNQPQHF
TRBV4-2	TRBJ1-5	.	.	TGTGCCAGCAGCCAACTACAGGGTCGCAATCAGCCCCAGCATTTT	CASSQLQGRNQPQHF
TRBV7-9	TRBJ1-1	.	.	TGTGCCAGCAGCAAAAGGGGGTCTGGGTTTGGGGACACTGAAGCTTTCTTT	CASSKRGSGFGDTEAFF
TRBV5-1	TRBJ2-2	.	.	TGCGCCAGCAGCGGCGCAGGTGGAGACACCGGGGAGCTGTTTTTT	CASSGAGGDTGELFF
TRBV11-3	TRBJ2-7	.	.	TGTGCCAGCAGCTTATTCGCCAACTCCTACGAGCAGTACTTC	CASSLFANSYEQYF
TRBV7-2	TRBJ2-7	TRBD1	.	TGTGCCAGCAGCCTAATCGGGACAGGGGCCTACGAGCAGTACTTC	CASSLIGTGAYEQYF
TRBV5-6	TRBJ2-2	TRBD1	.	TGTGCCAGCAGCCCCGGGACAGGGGGGAATAGTTACACCGGGGAGCTGTTTTTT	CASSPGTGGNSYTGELFF
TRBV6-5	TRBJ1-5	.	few	TGTGCCAGCAGTACAGGGACTCAGCCCCAGCATTTT	CASSTGTQPQHF
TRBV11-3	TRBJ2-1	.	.	TGTGCCAGCAGCTCCCGGACCCAGGTGGGTGAGCAGTTCTTC	CASSSRTQVGEQFF
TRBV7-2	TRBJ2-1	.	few	TGTGCCAGCAGCGATCTAGTCTATGAGCAGTTCTTC	CASSDLVYEQFF
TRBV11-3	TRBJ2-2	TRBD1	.	TGTGCCAGCAGCGCCGGGACAGGGGGCACCGGGGAGCTGTTTTTT	CASSAGTGGTGELFF
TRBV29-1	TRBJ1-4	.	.	TGCAGCGTTGTTGGACTTGAGGGCGAAAAACTGTTTTTT	CSVVGLEGEKLFF
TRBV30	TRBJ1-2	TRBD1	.	TGTGCCAGCGGGACAGGGAACTATGGCTACACCTTC	CASGTGNYGYTF
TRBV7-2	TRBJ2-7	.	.	TGTGCCAGCAGCGAAACCGGGACCCTGTTTACTGAGCAGTACTTC	CASSETGTLFTEQYF
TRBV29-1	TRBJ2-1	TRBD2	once	TGCAGCGTTGTCGGACTAGCGGGGCTCAATGAGCAGTTCTTC	CSVVGLAGLNEQFF
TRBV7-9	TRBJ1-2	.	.	TGTGCCAGCAGCTTACTAGGCAGTGAAACTGGCTACACCTTC	CASSLLGSETGYTF